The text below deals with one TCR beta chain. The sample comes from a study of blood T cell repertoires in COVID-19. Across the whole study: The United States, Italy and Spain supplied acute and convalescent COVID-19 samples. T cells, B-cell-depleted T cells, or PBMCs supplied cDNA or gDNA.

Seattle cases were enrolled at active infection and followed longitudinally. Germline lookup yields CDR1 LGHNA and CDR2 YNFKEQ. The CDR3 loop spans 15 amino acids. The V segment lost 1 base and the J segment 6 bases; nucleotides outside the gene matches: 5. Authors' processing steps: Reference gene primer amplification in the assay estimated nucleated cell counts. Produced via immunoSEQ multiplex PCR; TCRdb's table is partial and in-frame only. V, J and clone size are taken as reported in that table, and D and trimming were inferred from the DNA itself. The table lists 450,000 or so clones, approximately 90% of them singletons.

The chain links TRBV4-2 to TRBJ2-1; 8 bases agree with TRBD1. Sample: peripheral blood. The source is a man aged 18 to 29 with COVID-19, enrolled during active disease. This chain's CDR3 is CASSQVGQGANEQFF. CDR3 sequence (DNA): TGTGCCAGCAGCCAAGTAGGTCAGGGGGCCAATGAGCAGTTCTTC.